This T cell receptor (beta chain) appears in the sequencing data of a study of early T cells in non-severe SARS-CoV-2 infection. Background on the study: Whole-blood bulk RNA, unsorted, was sequenced, and chains were unpaired. Overall study findings and caveats: The study's VDJdb matching favored anti-spike CD8 responses and missed private and CD4 specificities.

At least ten counts were recorded for this clonotype. Antigen: not known. Individual cDNA molecules received unique molecular identifiers. Via MiXCR, TCRdb re-called the 5' RACE reads, giving one row per CDR3 protein. The repertoire holds about 69,000 distinct CDR3 sequences, around a tenth seen once, with 5.9% in the top ten. Germline CDR1 MNHEY, CDR2 SVGAGI. The ends were cut back, 0 bases at V and 8 bases at J, with 13 bases in the middle. CDR3 length: 15 residues. The sequence was collected from an adult who was a healthcare worker with PCR-confirmed SARS-CoV-2 infection or an uninfected control (not recorded which). Sequencing was performed on whole blood. The rearrangement joins TRBV6-5 to TRBJ2-2; no definite D call. CDR3 sequence reads: CASSYSPIMTGELFF. The CDR3 DNA sequence: TGTGCCAGCAGTTACTCCCCCATTATGACAGGGGAGCTGTTTTTT.